This T cell receptor (beta chain) was sequenced in a study of T cells in Graves' hyperthyroidism and ophthalmopathy. Overall study findings and caveats: Ophthalmopathy onset followed model prediction by a median approximately six months.

In making diagnoses, clinical symptoms, serum thyroxine and TRAb, thyroid ultrasound and orbital computed tomography were all used. The CDR3 is made up of 14 amino acids. V lost 5 bases and J lost 11; bases outside the gene matches: 11. The investigators amplified TCR beta CDR3 regions from RNA transcripts. The HTBI primer set drove a first-round RT-PCR of the TCR CDR3. TCRdb re-derived calls from the multiplex PCR reads in MiXCR, one entry per CDR3 protein. Of almost 600,000 distinct CDR3 sequences listed, about half are singletons. At least ten counts were recorded for this clonotype. Its target is not known.

Sequencing used peripheral blood or thyroid tissue (not recorded which). This sequence was found in a woman aged 18 to 35 with Graves' hyperthyroidism. V and J are TRBV12-3 or TRBV12-4 and TRBJ1-1, with 10 bases lining up with TRBD1. The CDR3 DNA is TGTGCCAGCAGTCGGGGACAGGGGCCATTGTGGGCTTTCTTT. As protein: CASSRGQGPLWAFF.